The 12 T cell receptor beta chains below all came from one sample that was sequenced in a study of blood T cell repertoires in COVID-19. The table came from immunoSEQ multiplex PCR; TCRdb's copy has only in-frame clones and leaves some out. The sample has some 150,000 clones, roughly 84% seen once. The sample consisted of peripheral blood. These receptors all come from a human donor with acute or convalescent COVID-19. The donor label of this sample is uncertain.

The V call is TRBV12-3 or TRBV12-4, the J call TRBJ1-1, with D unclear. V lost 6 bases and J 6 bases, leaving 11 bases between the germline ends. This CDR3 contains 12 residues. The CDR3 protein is CASSPNPPEAFF. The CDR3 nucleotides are TGTGCCAGCAGCCCTAACCCCCCTGAAGCTTTCTTT.

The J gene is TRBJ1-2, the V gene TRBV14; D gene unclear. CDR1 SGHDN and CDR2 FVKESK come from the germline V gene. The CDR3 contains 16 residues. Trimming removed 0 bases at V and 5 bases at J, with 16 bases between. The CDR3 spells CASSQDLGSRQYGYTF. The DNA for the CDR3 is TGTGCCAGCAGCCAAGATCTAGGCAGTCGTCAGTATGGCTACACCTTC. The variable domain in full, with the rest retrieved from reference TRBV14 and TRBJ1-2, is EAGVTQFPSHSVIEKGQTVTLRCDPISGHDNLYWYRRVMGKEIKFLLHFVKESKQDESGMPNNRFLAERTGGTYSTLKVQPAELEDSGVYFCASSQDLGSRQYGYTFGSGTRLTVV.

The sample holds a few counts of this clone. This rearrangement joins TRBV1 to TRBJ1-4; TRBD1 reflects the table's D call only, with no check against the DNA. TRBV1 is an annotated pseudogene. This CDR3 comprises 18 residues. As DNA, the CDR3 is TGCACCAGCAGCCAAGATGGGGGACAGGGGGCGACTAATGAAAAACTGTTTTTT. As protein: CTSSQDGGQGATNEKLFF.

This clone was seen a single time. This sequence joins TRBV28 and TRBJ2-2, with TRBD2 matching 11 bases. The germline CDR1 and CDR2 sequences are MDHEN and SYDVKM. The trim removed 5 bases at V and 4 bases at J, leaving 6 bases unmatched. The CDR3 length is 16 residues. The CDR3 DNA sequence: TGTGCCAGCAGTCGTAGCGGGGGGGCCCCCACCGGGGAGCTGTTTTTT. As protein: CASSRSGGAPTGELFF.

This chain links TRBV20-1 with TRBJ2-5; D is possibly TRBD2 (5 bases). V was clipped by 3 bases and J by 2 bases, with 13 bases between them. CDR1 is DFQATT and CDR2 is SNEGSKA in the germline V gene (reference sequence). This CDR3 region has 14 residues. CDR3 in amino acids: CSASFDYRQETQYF. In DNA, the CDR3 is TGCAGTGCTAGTTTCGACTACCGTCAAGAGACCCAGTACTTC.

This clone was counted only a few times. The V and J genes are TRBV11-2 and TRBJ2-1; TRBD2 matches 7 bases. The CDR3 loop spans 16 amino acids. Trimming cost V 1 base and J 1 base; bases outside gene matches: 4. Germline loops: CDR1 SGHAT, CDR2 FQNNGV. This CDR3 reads CASSLAPSGSYNEQFF. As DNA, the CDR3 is TGTGCCAGCAGCTTAGCCCCTAGCGGTTCCTACAATGAGCAGTTCTTC.

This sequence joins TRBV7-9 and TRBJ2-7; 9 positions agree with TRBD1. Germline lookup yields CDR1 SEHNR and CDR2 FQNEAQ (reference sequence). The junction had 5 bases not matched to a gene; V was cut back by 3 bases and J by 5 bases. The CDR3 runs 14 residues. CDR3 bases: TGTGCCAGCAGCTTCCGGGACAGGGCCCACGAGCAGTACTTC. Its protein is CASSFRDRAHEQYF.

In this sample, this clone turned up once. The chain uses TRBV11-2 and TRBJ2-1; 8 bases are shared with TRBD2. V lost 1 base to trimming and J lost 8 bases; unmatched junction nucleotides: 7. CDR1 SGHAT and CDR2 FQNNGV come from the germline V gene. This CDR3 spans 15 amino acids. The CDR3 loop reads CASSLARTSNDEQFF. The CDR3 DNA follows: TGTGCCAGCAGCTTAGCTCGGACTAGCAACGATGAGCAGTTCTTC. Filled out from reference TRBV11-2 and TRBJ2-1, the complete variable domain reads EAGVAQSPRYKIIEKRQSVAFWCNPISGHATLYWYQQILGQGPKLLIQFQNNGVVDDSQLPKDRFSAERLKGVDSTLKIQPAKLEDSAVYLCASSLARTSNDEQFFGPGTRLTVL.

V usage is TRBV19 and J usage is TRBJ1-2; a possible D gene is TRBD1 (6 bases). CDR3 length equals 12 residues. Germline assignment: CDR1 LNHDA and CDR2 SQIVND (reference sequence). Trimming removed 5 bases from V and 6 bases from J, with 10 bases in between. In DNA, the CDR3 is TGTGCCAGTAGTTCATACAGGGATGGCTACACCTTC. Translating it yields CASSSYRDGYTF.

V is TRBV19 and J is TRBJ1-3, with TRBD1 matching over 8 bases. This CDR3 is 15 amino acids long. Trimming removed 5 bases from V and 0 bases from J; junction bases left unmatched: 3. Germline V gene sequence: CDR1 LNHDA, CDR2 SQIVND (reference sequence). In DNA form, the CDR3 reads TGTGCCAGTAGTTGGGGGACAGGCTCTGGAAACACCATATATTTT. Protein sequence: CASSWGTGSGNTIYF.

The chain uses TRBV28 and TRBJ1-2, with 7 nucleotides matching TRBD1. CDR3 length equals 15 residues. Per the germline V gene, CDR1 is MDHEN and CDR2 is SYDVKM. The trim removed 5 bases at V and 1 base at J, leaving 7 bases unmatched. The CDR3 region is CASSRQGSFNYGYTF. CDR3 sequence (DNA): TGTGCCAGCAGTCGACAGGGAAGCTTTAACTATGGCTACACCTTC.

The CDR3 region is CASSAGLAAGGNTGELFF. The CDR3 DNA reads as TGTGCCAGCAGTGCGGGACTAGCGGCAGGAGGAAACACCGGGGAGCTGTTTTTT. V is TRBV6-4 and J is TRBJ2-2, with 11 nucleotides matching TRBD2. The J segment lost 2 bases and the V segment lost 4 bases, leaving 9 bases of the junction unmatched. CDR1 and CDR2 (germline): MRHNA, SNTAGT. This CDR3 contains 18 residues.